This entry is about one TCR beta chain. The data stem from a study of cytomegalovirus exposure and HLA in healthy donors. V lost 5 bases and J 2 bases, leaving 11 bases between the germline ends. Germline assignment: CDR1 SGHDT and CDR2 YYEEEE. The length of the CDR3 is 13 residues. 13 Jbeta primers and 60 Vbeta primers were used for the PCR. The protocol was immunoSEQ multiplex PCR, while the TCRdb copy is restricted to in-frame clones and leaves out a portion. The sample yields 100,000 to 150,000 clones, around two thirds seen once. The V gene is TRBV5-6, the J gene TRBJ2-7; D may be TRBD1 (6 bases). Sequencing input: PBMCs. The source is a woman in her thirties or forties in good health and CMV-seropositive. CDR3 region: CASRFTGTYEQYF. CDR3 sequence (DNA): TGTGCCAGCAGATTCACAGGGACCTACGAGCAGTACTTC.